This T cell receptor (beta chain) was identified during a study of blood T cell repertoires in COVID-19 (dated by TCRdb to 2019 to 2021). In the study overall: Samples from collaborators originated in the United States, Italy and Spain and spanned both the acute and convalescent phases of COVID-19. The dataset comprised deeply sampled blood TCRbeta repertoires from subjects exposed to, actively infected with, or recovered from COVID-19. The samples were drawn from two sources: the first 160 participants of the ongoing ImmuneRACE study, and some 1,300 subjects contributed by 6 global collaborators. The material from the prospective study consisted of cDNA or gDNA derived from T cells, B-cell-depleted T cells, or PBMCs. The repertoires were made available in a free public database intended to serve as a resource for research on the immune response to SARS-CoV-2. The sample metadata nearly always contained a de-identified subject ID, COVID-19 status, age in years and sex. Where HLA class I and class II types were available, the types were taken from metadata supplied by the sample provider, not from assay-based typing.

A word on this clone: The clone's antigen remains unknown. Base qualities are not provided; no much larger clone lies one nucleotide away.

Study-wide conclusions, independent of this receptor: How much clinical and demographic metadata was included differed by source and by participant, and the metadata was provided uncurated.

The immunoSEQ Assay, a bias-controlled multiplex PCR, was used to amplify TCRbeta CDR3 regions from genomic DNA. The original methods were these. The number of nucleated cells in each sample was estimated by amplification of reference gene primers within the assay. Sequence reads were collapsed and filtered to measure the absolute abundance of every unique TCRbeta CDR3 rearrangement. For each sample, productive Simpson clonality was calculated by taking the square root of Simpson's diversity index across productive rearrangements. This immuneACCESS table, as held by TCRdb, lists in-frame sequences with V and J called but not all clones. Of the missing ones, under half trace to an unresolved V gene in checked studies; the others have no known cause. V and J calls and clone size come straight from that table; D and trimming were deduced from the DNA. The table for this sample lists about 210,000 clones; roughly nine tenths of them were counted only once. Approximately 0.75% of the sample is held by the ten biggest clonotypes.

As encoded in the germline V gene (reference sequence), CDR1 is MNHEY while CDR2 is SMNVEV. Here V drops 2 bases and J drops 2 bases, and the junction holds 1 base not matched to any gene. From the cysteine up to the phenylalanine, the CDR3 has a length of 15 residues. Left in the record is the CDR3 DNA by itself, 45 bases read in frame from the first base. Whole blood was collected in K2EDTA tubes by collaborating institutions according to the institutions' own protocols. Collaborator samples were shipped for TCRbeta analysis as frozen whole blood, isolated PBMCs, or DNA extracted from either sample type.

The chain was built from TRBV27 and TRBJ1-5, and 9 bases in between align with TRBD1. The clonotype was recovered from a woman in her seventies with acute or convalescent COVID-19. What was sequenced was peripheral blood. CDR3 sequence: CASSLRQGGNQPQHF. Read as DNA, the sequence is TGTGCCAGCAGTTTAAGACAGGGGGGCAATCAGCCCCAGCATTTT.